This TCR beta chain derives from a study of blood T cell repertoires in COVID-19. As for the study in general: T cells, B-cell-depleted T cells, or PBMCs supplied cDNA or gDNA.

This clone was seen once. The method was immunoSEQ multiplex PCR; TCRdb's version includes in-frame clones alone and lacks a portion of them. The sample has 400,000 to 450,000 clones, around 88% seen once. Germline CDR1 is ENHRY and CDR2 is SYGVKD. The CDR3 runs to 16 residues. J lost 5 bases, V lost 3 bases, and 12 bases had no gene match. Seattle researchers signed up patients amid active infection and tracked them longitudinally. Sequencing was carried out using peripheral blood. The sequence derives from a woman between 50 and 59 years old with COVID-19, enrolled during active disease. The V gene is TRBV10-3, the J gene TRBJ1-2; TRBD1 matches 7 bases. This CDR3 is CAISDPPGGQFYGYTF. In nucleotides, the CDR3 is TGTGCCATCAGTGACCCCCCAGGGGGGCAGTTTTATGGCTACACCTTC.